This T cell receptor (beta chain) was sequenced for a study of Graves' ophthalmopathy and Graves' hyperthyroidism. Overall study findings and caveats: Among expanded thyroid clonotypes above 0.001 frequency, most also occurred in blood.

This clonotype was picked up many times. Antigen specificity is unknown. This CDR3 has 16 amino acids. CDR1 LGHDT and CDR2 YNNKEL come from the germline V gene (reference sequence). V was pared by 2 bases and J by 3 bases, with 6 bases of the junction left unmatched. Researchers took RNA transcripts and amplified TCR beta CDR3 regions from them. HTBI primers served in a first-round RT-PCR, which a second-round multiplex PCR followed. TCRdb re-analysed the multiplex PCR reads in MiXCR, keeping a single row per CDR3 protein. The sample records a few hundred thousand distinct CDR3 sequences, about 16% being singletons. Moderate-to-severe activity, CAS at least 3, NOSPECS at least 4 and duration under 3 months characterized donors with ophthalmopathy. Other autoimmune diseases, uncontrolled infections, pregnancy or lactation ruled patients out of participation. What supplied the PBMCs was about 9.8 ml of fresh peripheral blood.

V is TRBV3-1 and J is TRBJ2-5; TRBD1 aligns across 10 bases. Sequences were obtained from peripheral blood. This sequence originates from a woman in her late teens or twenties with Graves' ophthalmopathy. The CDR3 sequence: CASSQTGTGDKETQYF. The CDR3 coding sequence is TGTGCCAGCAGCCAAACAGGGACAGGGGATAAAGAGACCCAGTACTTC.